Each of the 25 T cell receptor beta chains below was sequenced from the same sample in a study of blood T cell repertoires in COVID-19. TCRdb's copy holds only in-frame clones and misses some; the assay was immunoSEQ multiplex PCR. The sample consists of roughly 220,000 clones, 85% to 90% of them appearing once. Specimen: peripheral blood. Receptors were obtained from a woman aged 45-59 years with COVID-19, enrolled during active disease.

Points on this clone: A read error may account for a junction end that differs from germline. The V call is TRBV28, the J call TRBJ1-3; 7 nucleotides agree with TRBD1. The germline V gene encodes CDR1 MDHEN and CDR2 SYDVKM. The CDR3 spans 12 residues. The CDR3 DNA reads TGTGCCAGCAGTTTTAGAGGGACAGCTGGAAATTTT. This encodes CASSFRGTAGNF.

The chain couples TRBV10-3 to TRBJ2-1, with TRBD2 matching 8 bases. The CDR3 extends over 17 amino acids. Trimming cost V 0 bases and J 5 bases; bases outside gene matches: 9. The germline gives CDR1 ENHRY, CDR2 SYGVKD. In DNA form, the CDR3 reads TGTGCCATCAGTGAGTCGATGGCGGGGGGTCCGAACAATGAGCAGTTCTTC. It is translated as CAISESMAGGPNNEQFF.

The chain links TRBV12-5 to TRBJ1-1; 8 nucleotides match TRBD1. CDR1 is LGHNT and CDR2 is FRNRAP in the germline V gene. J gave up 3 bases and V 1 base, and 1 base lay outside the gene matches. CDR3 length: 14 residues. In DNA form, the CDR3 reads TGTGCTAGTGGTTTGGGGACAGGGTACACTGAAGCTTTCTTT. Protein product: CASGLGTGYTEAFF.

The table lists this clone with a count of one. The J gene is TRBJ2-7, the V gene TRBV19; 11 nucleotides match TRBD2. J gave up 2 bases and V 5 bases, and 11 bases lay outside the gene matches. The V gene's germline CDR1 is LNHDA and CDR2 SQIVND (reference sequence). The CDR3 spans 17 residues. The CDR3, as DNA: TGTGCCAGTAGTGAACCTCCTAGCGGGGGGTCCCCCTACGAGCAGTACTTC. Encoded protein: CASSEPPSGGSPYEQYF.

The chain uses TRBV28 and TRBJ1-3; TRBD1 aligns across 7 bases. With V trimmed by 11 bases and J by 7 bases, 11 bases remained unmatched. Germline CDR1 and CDR2: MDHEN and SYDVKM. The CDR3 has 13 amino acids. DNA of the CDR3: TGTGCCTCCGGGACAGAGGCGTTGAACACCATATATTTT. Protein: CASGTEALNTIYF.

There are a few counts of this clone. The rearrangement links TRBV4-1 to TRBJ2-6; TRBD1 aligns across 8 bases. Germline V gene lookup returns CDR1 MGHRA and CDR2 YSYEKL. CDR3 length: 19 amino acids. The V and J ends lost 0 bases and 1 base, in that order; junction bases with no gene match: 8. DNA for the CDR3: TGCGCCAGCAGCCAAGATCGGTCAGGACAGGGATCTGGGGCCAACGTCCTGACTTTC. It translates to CASSQDRSGQGSGANVLTF.

This chain uses TRBV24-1 with TRBJ1-4; possibly TRBD1 for D (6 bases). V lost 7 bases and J lost 3, with 11 bases in between. The CDR3 runs 14 residues. Germline V gene lookup returns CDR1 KGHDR and CDR2 SFDVKD. CDR3 sequence: CATSPTGPNEKLFF. The CDR3 bases are TGTGCCACCAGCCCCACAGGGCCTAATGAAAAACTGTTTTTT.

V is TRBV19 and J is TRBJ2-3, with 7 nucleotides matching TRBD2. V was clipped by 2 bases and J by 4 bases; unmatched bases: 15. The germline V gene encodes CDR1 LNHDA and CDR2 SQIVND (reference sequence). There are 18 residues in the CDR3. The CDR3: CASSIQTNTGGRSDTQYF. In nucleotides, the CDR3 is TGTGCCAGTAGTATACAAACTAATACGGGGGGTCGATCAGATACGCAGTATTTT.

The chain employs TRBV3-1 (or the pseudogene TRBV3-2) and TRBJ1-2, with no clear D. Trimming cost V 4 bases and J 6 bases, with 15 bases left between them. The CDR3 runs to 14 residues. CDR1 and CDR2 from the germline V gene are LGHDT and YNNKEL (reference sequence). DNA for the CDR3: TGTGCCAGCAGCCCGACGGGTTATGTTAATGGCTACACCTTC. Its protein product is CASSPTGYVNGYTF.

This CDR3 reads CASSLGQISGNTIYF. For the CDR3, the DNA is TGTGCCAGCAGTTTAGGACAGATCTCTGGAAACACCATATATTTT. The rearrangement links TRBV28 to TRBJ1-3, with a tentative D call TRBD1 (6 bases). V was shortened by 2 bases and J by 0 bases, with 8 bases between the two germline ends. CDR1 MDHEN and CDR2 SYDVKM come from the germline V gene. The CDR3 is made up of 15 amino acids. The entire variable domain, with the rest obtained from reference TRBV28 and TRBJ1-3, is as follows: DVKVTQSSRYLVKRTGEKVFLECVQDMDHENMFWYRQDPGLGLRLIYFSYDVKMKEKGDIPEGYSVSREKKERFSLILESASTNQTSMYLCASSLGQISGNTIYFGEGSWLTVV.

This clone has more than one count but fewer than ten. This chain connects TRBV19 to TRBJ1-5; TRBD1 matches 7 bases. J lost 6 bases, V lost 7 bases, and 12 bases had no gene match. Germline V CDR1 and CDR2: LNHDA, SQIVND (reference sequence). The CDR3 spans 15 residues. DNA of the CDR3: TGTGCCAGTACCCAGGAGGGGGCGCGGGGTCAGCCCCAGCATTTT. Translated, it gives CASTQEGARGQPQHF.

V is TRBV15 and J is TRBJ2-7; D not certain. Trimming removed 0 bases from V and 3 bases from J, with 6 bases in between. Germline-derived CDR1 and CDR2 are LNHNV and YYDKDF (reference sequence). The CDR3 sequence is 13 residues long. The CDR3 sequence is CATSRDAGYEQYV. As DNA, the CDR3 is TGTGCCACCAGCAGAGATGCAGGCTACGAGCAGTACGTC.

The gene calls are TRBV24-1 and TRBJ2-5, with a weak D call TRBD2 (7 bases). The CDR3 is 17 residues long. Per germline, CDR1 KGHDR and CDR2 SFDVKD. The V gene lost 3 bases and the J gene lost 8 bases, with 24 bases spanning the gap. Here the CDR3 reads CATSDQHKGGRSETQYF. In DNA, the CDR3 is TGTGCCACCAGTGATCAGCATAAGGGGGGGCGCTCGGAAACCCAGTACTTC.

The chain is built from TRBV10-3 and TRBJ2-7, with TRBD1 as a possible D gene (5 bases). Germline values: CDR1 ENHRY, CDR2 SYGVKD. The CDR3 has 12 residues. V was trimmed by 10 bases and J by 6 bases, leaving 16 bases between them. CDR3 nucleotides: TGTGCCACCGCACAGGCGACAAGCGAGCAGTACTTC. Protein product: CATAQATSEQYF.

J is TRBJ1-5 and V is TRBV10-3; D possibly corresponds to TRBD1 (5 bases). This CDR3 is built from 13 residues. CDR1 is ENHRY, CDR2 SYGVKD, per germline. Trimming took 5 bases from V and 6 from J, leaving 11 bases between them. This CDR3 reads CAISQGIGQPQHF. DNA of the CDR3: TGTGCCATCAGTCAGGGAATCGGTCAGCCCCAGCATTTT.

This rearrangement joins TRBV6-5 to TRBJ2-2; D is undetermined. Germline V lookup: CDR1 MNHEY, CDR2 SVGAGI. This CDR3 contains 12 residues. V was cut by 6 bases and J by 7 bases, with 9 bases left in between. In DNA, the CDR3 is TGTGCCAGCAGCCATCTAGACGGGGAGCTGTTTTTT. Protein: CASSHLDGELFF.

The chain uses TRBV15 and TRBJ2-7; 10 nucleotides match TRBD1. The trim removed 1 base at V and 4 bases at J, leaving 7 bases unmatched. The CDR3 totals 16 residues. Germline V gene data show CDR1 as LNHNV and CDR2 as YYDKDF (reference sequence). The DNA for the CDR3 is TGTGCCACCAGCAGAGGGAGACAGGGGGCGGTGTACGAGCAGTACGTC. Residues: CATSRGRQGAVYEQYV.

This clone was counted a few times. J is TRBJ2-3 and V is TRBV3-1 (or the pseudogene TRBV3-2); no definite D call. The CDR3 consists of 15 residues. V gave up 0 bases and J gave up 1 base, with 8 bases separating them. Germline V gene sequence: CDR1 LGHDT, CDR2 YNNKEL (reference sequence). In DNA, the CDR3 is TGTGCCAGCAGCCAAGATCTAACGGGCACAGATACGCAGTATTTT. Translation: CASSQDLTGTDTQYF.

This rearrangement joins TRBV27 to TRBJ1-4; 8 bases agree with TRBD1. The V gene end was trimmed by 5 bases and the J gene end by 5 bases; junction bases not matched to a gene: 4. This CDR3 region has 14 residues. Germline V lookup: CDR1 MNHEY, CDR2 SMNVEV (reference sequence). The CDR3 spells CASSHGQGNEKLFF. Written as DNA, the CDR3 is TGTGCCAGCAGTCACGGACAGGGCAATGAAAAACTGTTTTTT.

The J gene is TRBJ1-1, the V gene TRBV30; TRBD1 might be the D (5 bases). The CDR3 is 15 amino acids. From germline, CDR1 is GTSNPN and CDR2 SVGIG (reference sequence). Trimming took off 3 bases at V and 5 bases at J, with 19 bases between the two ends. The DNA for the CDR3 is TGTGCCTGGAGCCTACGAGCGGGGGTGGGAACTGAAGCTTTCTTT. Its protein product is CAWSLRAGVGTEAFF. Looking up the rest from reference TRBV30 and TRBJ1-1 gives the full variable domain: SQTIHQWPATLVQPVGSPLSLECTVEGTSNPNLYWYRQAAGRGLQLLFYSVGIGQISSEVPQNLSASRPQDRQFILSSKKLLLSDSGFYLCAWSLRAGVGTEAFFGQGTRLTVV.

The CDR3 loop is CAWKGVNVNEQFF. The CDR3 bases are TGTGCCTGGAAGGGGGTGAATGTTAATGAGCAGTTCTTC. V gene TRBV30 combines with J gene TRBJ2-1, with D possibly matching TRBD1 (6 bases). Per germline, CDR1 GTSNPN and CDR2 SVGIG (reference sequence). The length of the CDR3 is 13 residues. V dropped 4 bases and J dropped 7 bases, with 14 bases sitting between them.

CDR3 protein: CSVLTGNHGYTF. The CDR3 coding sequence is TGCAGCGTGCTCACAGGGAACCATGGCTACACCTTC. The chain couples TRBV29-1 to TRBJ1-2; TRBD1 might be the D (6 bases). V gave up 6 bases and J gave up 6 bases, with 14 bases separating them. Per the germline V gene, CDR1 is SQVTM and CDR2 is ANQGSEA. This CDR3 is 12 amino acids long.

The gene calls are TRBV28 and TRBJ2-3; possibly TRBD2 for D (6 bases). The CDR3 runs to 17 residues. Germline loops: CDR1 MDHEN, CDR2 SYDVKM. Trimming stripped 7 bases from V and 2 bases from J, with 22 bases between. CDR3 DNA: TGTGCCAGCACCCACCAAACTCCGGGGGTTATCACAGATACGCAGTATTTT. It specifies CASTHQTPGVITDTQYF.

This clone was observed a few times. The chain uses TRBV3-1 (or the pseudogene TRBV3-2) and TRBJ2-2; D unresolved. CDR3 length: 13 residues. The V and J ends lost 9 bases and 7 bases respectively, with 15 bases between them. The V gene's germline CDR1 is LGHDT and CDR2 YNNKEL (reference sequence). CDR3 sequence reads: CASGTDFVGELFF. Here the CDR3 DNA reads TGTGCCAGTGGAACAGATTTTGTCGGGGAGCTGTTTTTT.

V and J are TRBV12-3 or TRBV12-4 and TRBJ1-2; no clear D gene. The CDR3 extends over 13 amino acids. Trimming removed 6 bases at V and 0 bases at J, with 8 bases between. CDR3 nucleotides: TGTGCCAGCAGGAATACAACTAACTATGGCTACACCTTC. It translates to CASRNTTNYGYTF.